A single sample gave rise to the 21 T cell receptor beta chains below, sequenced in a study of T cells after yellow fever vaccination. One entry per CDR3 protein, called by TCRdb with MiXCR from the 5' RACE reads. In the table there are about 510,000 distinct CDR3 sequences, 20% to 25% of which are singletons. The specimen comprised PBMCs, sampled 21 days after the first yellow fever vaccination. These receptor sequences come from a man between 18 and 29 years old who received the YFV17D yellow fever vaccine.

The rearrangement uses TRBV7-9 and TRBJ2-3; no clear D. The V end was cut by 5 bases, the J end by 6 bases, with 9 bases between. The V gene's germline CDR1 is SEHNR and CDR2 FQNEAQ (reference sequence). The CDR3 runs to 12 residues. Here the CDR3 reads CASSPGFDTQYF. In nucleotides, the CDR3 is TGTGCCAGCAGCCCCGGTTTTGATACGCAGTATTTT.

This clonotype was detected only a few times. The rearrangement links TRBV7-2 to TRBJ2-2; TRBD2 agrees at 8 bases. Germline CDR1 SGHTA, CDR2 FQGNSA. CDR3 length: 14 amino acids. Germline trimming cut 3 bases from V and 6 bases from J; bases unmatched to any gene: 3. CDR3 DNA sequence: TGTGCCAGCAGCTTTCCGGGACTAGCCGGGGAGCTGTTTTTT. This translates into CASSFPGLAGELFF.

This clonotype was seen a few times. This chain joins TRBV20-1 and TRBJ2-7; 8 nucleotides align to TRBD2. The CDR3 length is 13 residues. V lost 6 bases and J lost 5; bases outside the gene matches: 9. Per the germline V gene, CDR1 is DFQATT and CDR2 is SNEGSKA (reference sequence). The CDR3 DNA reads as TGCAGTGCCTTACGGGGGGGGGTCAACGAGCAGTACTTC. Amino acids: CSALRGGVNEQYF.

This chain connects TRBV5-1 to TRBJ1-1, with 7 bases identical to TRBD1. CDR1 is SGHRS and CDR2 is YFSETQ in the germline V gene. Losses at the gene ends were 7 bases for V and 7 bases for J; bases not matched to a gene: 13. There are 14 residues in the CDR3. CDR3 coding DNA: TGCGCCAGCCGTACCGCTGGGACAGCCGATGAAGCTTTCTTT. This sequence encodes CASRTAGTADEAFF.

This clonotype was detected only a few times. Here the CDR3 reads CSARGGALRNSPLHF. The CDR3 coding sequence is TGCAGTGCTAGAGGGGGGGCTCTACGTAATTCACCCCTCCACTTT. The chain carries TRBV20-1 and TRBJ1-6; TRBD1 might be the D (6 bases). Germline V CDR1 and CDR2: DFQATT, SNEGSKA (reference sequence). With 1 base removed from V and 6 bases from J, the gap between germline ends came to 13 bases. This CDR3 region has 15 residues.

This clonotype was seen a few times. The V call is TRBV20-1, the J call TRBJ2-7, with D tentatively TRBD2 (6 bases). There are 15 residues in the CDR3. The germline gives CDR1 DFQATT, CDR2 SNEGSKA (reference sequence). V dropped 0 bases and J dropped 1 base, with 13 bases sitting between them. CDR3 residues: CSARDTIRGSYEQYV. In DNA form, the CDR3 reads TGCAGTGCTAGAGATACAATCCGGGGGTCCTACGAGCAGTACGTC.

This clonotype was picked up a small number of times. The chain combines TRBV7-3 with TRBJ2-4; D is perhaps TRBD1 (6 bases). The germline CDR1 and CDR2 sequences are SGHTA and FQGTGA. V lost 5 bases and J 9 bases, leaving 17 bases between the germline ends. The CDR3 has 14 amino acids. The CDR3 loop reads CASSLNRAWGIQYF. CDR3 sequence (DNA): TGTGCCAGCAGCCTGAACAGGGCCTGGGGCATTCAGTACTTC.

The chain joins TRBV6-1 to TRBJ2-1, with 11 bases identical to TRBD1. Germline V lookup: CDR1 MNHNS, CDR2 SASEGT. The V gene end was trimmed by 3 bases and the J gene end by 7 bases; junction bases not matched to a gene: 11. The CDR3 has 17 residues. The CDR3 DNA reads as TGTGCCAGCAGTGACCCGCCGGGGGGGACAGGGGGGAATGAGCAGTTCTTC. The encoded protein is CASSDPPGGTGGNEQFF.

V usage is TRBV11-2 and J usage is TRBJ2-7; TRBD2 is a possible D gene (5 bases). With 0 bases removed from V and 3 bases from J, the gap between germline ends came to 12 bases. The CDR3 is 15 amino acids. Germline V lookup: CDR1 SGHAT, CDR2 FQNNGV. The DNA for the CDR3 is TGTGCCAGCAGCTTAGACCTAGCCCGGGGCTACGAGCAGTACTTC. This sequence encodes CASSLDLARGYEQYF.

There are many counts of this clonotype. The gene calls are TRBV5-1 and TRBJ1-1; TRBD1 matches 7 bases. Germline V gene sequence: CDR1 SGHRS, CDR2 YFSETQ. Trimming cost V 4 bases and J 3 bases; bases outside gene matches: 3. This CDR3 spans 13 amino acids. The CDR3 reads CASSRDSYTEAFF. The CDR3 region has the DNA TGCGCCAGCAGCCGGGACAGCTACACTGAAGCTTTCTTT.

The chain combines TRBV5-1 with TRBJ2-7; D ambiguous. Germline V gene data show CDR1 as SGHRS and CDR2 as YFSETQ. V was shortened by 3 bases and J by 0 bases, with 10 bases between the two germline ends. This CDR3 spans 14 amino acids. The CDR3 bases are TGCGCCAGCAGCTCAGGAGATAGCTCCTACGAGCAGTACTTC. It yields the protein CASSSGDSSYEQYF.

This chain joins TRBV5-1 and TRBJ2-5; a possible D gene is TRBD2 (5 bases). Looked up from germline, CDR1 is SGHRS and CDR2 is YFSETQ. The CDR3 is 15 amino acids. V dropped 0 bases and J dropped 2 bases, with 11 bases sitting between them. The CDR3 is CASSLGDYLQETQYF. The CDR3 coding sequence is TGCGCCAGCAGCTTGGGCGACTACCTACAAGAGACCCAGTACTTC.

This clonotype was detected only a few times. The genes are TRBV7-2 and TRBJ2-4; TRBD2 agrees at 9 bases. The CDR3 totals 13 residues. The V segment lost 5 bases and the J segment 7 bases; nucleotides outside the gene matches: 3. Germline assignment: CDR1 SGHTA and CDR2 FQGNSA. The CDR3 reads CASSRSGSNIQYF. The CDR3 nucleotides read TGTGCCAGCAGCCGTAGCGGGAGCAACATTCAGTACTTC.

CDR3 in amino acids: CASRGAGQRSEKLFF. In DNA, the CDR3 is TGCGCCAGCAGAGGGGCGGGACAGAGGAGTGAAAAACTGTTTTTT. The J gene is TRBJ1-4, the V gene TRBV5-1; 7 bases match TRBD1. The CDR3 runs to 15 residues. Germline loops: CDR1 SGHRS, CDR2 YFSETQ. V gave up 5 bases and J gave up 7 bases; unmatched junction bases: 11.

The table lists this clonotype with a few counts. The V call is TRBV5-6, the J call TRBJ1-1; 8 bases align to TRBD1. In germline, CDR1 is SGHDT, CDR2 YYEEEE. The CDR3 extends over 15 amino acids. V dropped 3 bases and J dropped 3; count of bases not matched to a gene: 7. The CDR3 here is CASSYLDREDTEAFF. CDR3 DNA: TGTGCCAGCAGCTACCTGGACAGGGAGGACACTGAAGCTTTCTTT.

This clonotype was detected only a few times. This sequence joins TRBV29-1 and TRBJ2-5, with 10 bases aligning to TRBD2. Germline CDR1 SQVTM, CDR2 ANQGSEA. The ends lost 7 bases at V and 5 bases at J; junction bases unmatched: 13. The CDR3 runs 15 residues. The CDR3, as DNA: TGCAGCGCGGATAGCGGGGGGCCTCGGGGGGAGACCCAGTACTTC. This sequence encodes CSADSGGPRGETQYF.

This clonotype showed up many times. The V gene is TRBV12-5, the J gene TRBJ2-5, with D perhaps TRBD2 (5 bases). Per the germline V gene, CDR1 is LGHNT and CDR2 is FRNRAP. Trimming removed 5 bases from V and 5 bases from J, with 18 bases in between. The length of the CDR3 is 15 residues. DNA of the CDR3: TGTGCTAGTGGTCCCAATTCCGGCGGGTTGGAGACCCAGTACTTC. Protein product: CASGPNSGGLETQYF.

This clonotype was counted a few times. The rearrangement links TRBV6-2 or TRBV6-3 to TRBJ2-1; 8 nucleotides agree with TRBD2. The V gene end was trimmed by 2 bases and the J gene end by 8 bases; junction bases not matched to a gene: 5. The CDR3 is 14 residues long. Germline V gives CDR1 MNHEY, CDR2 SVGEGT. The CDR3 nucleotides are TGTGCCAGCAGTTACCGGCGGGAGGACGATGAGCAGTTCTTC. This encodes CASSYRREDDEQFF.

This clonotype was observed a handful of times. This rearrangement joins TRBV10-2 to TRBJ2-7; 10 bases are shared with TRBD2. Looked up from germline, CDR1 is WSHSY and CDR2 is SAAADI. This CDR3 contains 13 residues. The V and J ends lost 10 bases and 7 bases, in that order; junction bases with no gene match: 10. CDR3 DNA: TGCGCCACCCTGATGGGACTAGCGAAGGAGCAGTACTTC. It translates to CATLMGLAKEQYF.

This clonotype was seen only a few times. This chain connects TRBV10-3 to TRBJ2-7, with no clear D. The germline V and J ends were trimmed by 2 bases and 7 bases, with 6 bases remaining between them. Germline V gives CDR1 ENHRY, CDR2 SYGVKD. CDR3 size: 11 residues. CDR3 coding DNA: TGTGCCATCAGTGAGGGGCCTGAGCAGTACGTC. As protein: CAISEGPEQYV.

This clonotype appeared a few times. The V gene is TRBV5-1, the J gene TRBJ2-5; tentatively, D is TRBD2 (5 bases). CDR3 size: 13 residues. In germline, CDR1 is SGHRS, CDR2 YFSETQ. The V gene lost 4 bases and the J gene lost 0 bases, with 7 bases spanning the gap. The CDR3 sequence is CASSILDQETQYF. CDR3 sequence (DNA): TGCGCCAGCAGCATACTAGACCAAGAGACCCAGTACTTC.